The 14 T cell receptor beta chains below all came from one sample that was sequenced in a study of T-cell reconstitution after alpha-beta-depleted transplantation in children. Construction of the TCRbeta library involved unique molecular identifiers. TCRdb fed the PCR reads into MiXCR, producing one record per CDR3 protein. The table shows about 980,000 distinct CDR3 sequences, with 25% to 35% occurring only once. The specimen comprised PBMCs, mostly from graft donor cells, sampled 360 days after TCRalphabeta/CD19-depleted stem cell transplant. The source is a boy in the first two years of life who had a stem cell transplant for SCID, so the T cells may come from the graft donor.

This clonotype was counted between two and nine times. The CDR3 DNA is TGTGCCAGCACAAGAAGCGGGGGGGCGGAGACCCAGTACTTC. Translated: CASTRSGGAETQYF. The chain uses TRBV12-3 or TRBV12-4 and TRBJ2-5; TRBD2 aligns across 10 bases. The ends lost 7 bases at V and 5 bases at J; junction bases unmatched: 7. The CDR3 covers 14 residues.

The chain links TRBV4-3 to TRBJ2-3; D uncertain. Germline CDR1 and CDR2: LGHNA and YSLEER. The CDR3 consists of 16 residues. Trimming took 0 bases from V and 2 from J, leaving 12 bases between them. CDR3 amino acids: CASSQEWPGFTDTQYF. As DNA, the CDR3 is TGCGCCAGCAGCCAAGAGTGGCCTGGTTTCACAGATACGCAGTATTTT.

The chain links TRBV5-1 to TRBJ2-5; 7 bases are a match to TRBD2. This CDR3 is built from 14 residues. Trimming removed 4 bases from V and 1 base from J; junction bases left unmatched: 4. Germline-derived CDR1 and CDR2 are SGHRS and YFSETQ. CDR3 in amino acids: CASSGGTTQETQYF. CDR3 DNA: TGCGCCAGCAGCGGAGGGACTACCCAAGAGACCCAGTACTTC. Based on the CDR3 plus reference TRBV5-1 and TRBJ2-5, the full variable domain is KAGVTQTPRYLIKTRGQQVTLSCSPISGHRSVSWYQQTPGQGLQFLFEYFSETQRNKGNFPGRFSGRQFSNSRSEMNVSTLELGDSALYLCASSGGTTQETQYFGPGTRLLVL.

This rearrangement joins TRBV29-1 to TRBJ2-3; 12 bases match TRBD2. Looked up from germline, CDR1 is SQVTM and CDR2 is ANQGSEA. The CDR3 extends over 14 amino acids. J lost 14 bases, V lost 6 bases, and 15 bases had no gene match. As DNA, the CDR3 is TGCAGCGTCTCCTCTCTTACTAGCGGGGGGCGGGGGTATTTT. Translation: CSVSSLTSGGRGYF.

This chain uses TRBV5-1 with TRBJ1-5, with 7 bases fitting TRBD1. V lost 4 bases, J lost 5 bases, and 9 bases stayed unmatched. Germline V CDR1 and CDR2: SGHRS, YFSETQ. The CDR3 contains 15 residues. This chain's CDR3 is CASSTTTGFDQPQHF. DNA of the CDR3: TGCGCCAGCAGCACCACGACAGGGTTTGATCAGCCCCAGCATTTT.

The chain combines TRBV20-1 with TRBJ2-7, with D possibly matching TRBD2 (6 bases). Deletions cut 3 bases from V and 3 bases from J, with 18 bases between. Germline V gene lookup returns CDR1 DFQATT and CDR2 SNEGSKA (reference sequence). The CDR3 runs to 15 residues. In DNA form, the CDR3 reads TGCAGTGCTAGCTCCTTTGGCGGGGTTGTCTACGAGCAGTACTTC. Translation: CSASSFGGVVYEQYF.

The V call is TRBV28, the J call TRBJ2-2; 8 bases match TRBD2. This CDR3 comprises 19 residues. Germline assignment: CDR1 MDHEN and CDR2 SYDVKM. J was trimmed by 3 bases and V by 3 bases; bases with no gene match: 15. This CDR3 reads CASSFLGSGKRADTGELFF. The CDR3 coding sequence is TGTGCCAGCAGTTTTCTGGGTAGCGGGAAACGCGCGGACACCGGGGAGCTGTTTTTT.

V and J are TRBV9 and TRBJ1-2, with D unclear. The ends were cut back, 0 bases at V and 4 bases at J, with 7 bases in the middle. Per germline, CDR1 SGDLS and CDR2 YYNGEE. The CDR3 is 13 residues long. The CDR3 is CASSVEPGYGYTF. The CDR3 region has the DNA TGTGCCAGCAGCGTAGAGCCCGGCTATGGCTACACCTTC.

This clonotype was counted a few times. This chain connects TRBV4-3 to TRBJ2-7; 8 nucleotides agree with TRBD1. After removal of 5 bases from V and 5 bases from J, the junction contained 8 bases not matched to a gene. The CDR3 totals 14 residues. Per germline, CDR1 LGHNA and CDR2 YSLEER. CDR3 protein: CASSGDRFVHEQYF. CDR3 in DNA: TGCGCCAGCAGCGGGGACAGGTTTGTCCACGAGCAGTACTTC.

A single count supports this clonotype. The chain is built from TRBV2 and TRBJ2-3; maybe TRBD1 (6 bases). Between the trimmed V and J ends, which lost 9 bases and 2 bases, there was a span of 21 bases. CDR1 is SNHLY and CDR2 is FYNNEI in the germline V gene. The CDR3 runs to 16 residues. Here the CDR3 reads CARAKGTQLTTDTQYF. CDR3 in DNA: TGTGCCAGGGCGAAGGGGACACAACTTACCACAGATACGCAGTATTTT.

This clonotype was counted only a few times. This rearrangement joins TRBV12-3 or TRBV12-4 to TRBJ2-7; 8 nucleotides match TRBD1. The CDR3 extends over 14 amino acids. The V gene end was trimmed by 5 bases and the J gene end by 1 base; junction bases not matched to a gene: 4. CDR3 nucleotides: TGTGCCAGCAGTCAGGACAGGGAATCCTACGAGCAGTACTTC. It is translated as CASSQDRESYEQYF.

The chain carries TRBV5-1 and TRBJ2-7, with D possibly called TRBD1 or TRBD2 (5 bases each). Germline CDR1 reads SGHRS; CDR2 reads YFSETQ. Trimming left V 1 base short and J 3 bases short, with 14 bases between. This CDR3 contains 15 residues. The CDR3 DNA reads TGCGCCAGCAGCTTGTTAGTTCCGGGGCACTACGAGCAGTACTTC. It encodes CASSLLVPGHYEQYF. Together with reference TRBV5-1 and TRBJ2-7, the CDR3 gives the full variable domain: KAGVTQTPRYLIKTRGQQVTLSCSPISGHRSVSWYQQTPGQGLQFLFEYFSETQRNKGNFPGRFSGRQFSNSRSEMNVSTLELGDSALYLCASSLLVPGHYEQYFGPGTRLTVT.

The chain joins TRBV10-3 to TRBJ2-7; the D is unclear. Germline lookup yields CDR1 ENHRY and CDR2 SYGVKD. The CDR3 sequence is 12 residues long. V was trimmed by 3 bases and J by 2 bases, leaving 5 bases between them. CDR3 sequence: CAISDVAYEQYF. Written as DNA, the CDR3 is TGTGCCATCAGTGACGTAGCCTACGAGCAGTACTTC.

This clonotype has more than one count but fewer than ten. The chain combines TRBV5-1 with TRBJ2-5; D is uncertain. The CDR3 length is 14 residues. Germline V lookup: CDR1 SGHRS, CDR2 YFSETQ. The V end lost 3 bases, the J end lost 4 bases, and 13 bases lay between the germline ends. CDR3 sequence (DNA): TGCGCCAGCAGCTCATTAGTATCCCCAGAGACCCAGTACTTC. It codes for CASSSLVSPETQYF.